Below are 22 T cell receptor beta chains sequenced from a single sample in a study of cytomegalovirus exposure and HLA in healthy donors. Amplification used 60 Vbeta primers and 13 Jbeta primers. Generated by immunoSEQ multiplex PCR, the TCRdb table keeps only in-frame clones and is missing some. Among some 190,000 clones listed, about 9% were seen once. The sample was PBMCs. These receptors were obtained from a woman in her thirties in good health and CMV-seropositive.

The gene calls are TRBV7-9 and TRBJ1-3; 10 nucleotides align to TRBD1. CDR1 SEHNR and CDR2 FQNEAQ come from the germline V gene (reference sequence). There are 17 residues in the CDR3. J gave up 4 bases and V 5 bases, and 11 bases lay outside the gene matches. CDR3 DNA: TGTGCCAGCAGCCCCCACTCAGGGACAGGGGCGGGAAACACCATATATTTT. It specifies CASSPHSGTGAGNTIYF.

In this sample, this clone turned up a few times. The chain uses TRBV4-1 and TRBJ1-4; 7 positions agree with TRBD1. In germline, CDR1 is MGHRA, CDR2 YSYEKL. CDR3 length: 18 amino acids. Unmatched junction bases numbered 12, after V lost 1 base and J lost 4 bases. The chain's CDR3 is CASSQGTGQEAFNEKLFF. CDR3 nucleotide sequence: TGCGCCAGCAGCCAAGGAACCGGACAGGAGGCCTTTAATGAAAAACTGTTTTTT.

This chain uses TRBV5-1 with TRBJ1-1; TRBD1 aligns across 9 bases. The CDR3 totals 20 residues. The trim removed 1 base at V and 4 bases at J, leaving 20 bases unmatched. Germline CDR1 SGHRS, CDR2 YFSETQ. The DNA of the CDR3 is TGCGCCAGCAGCTTGAAGGTTCGGGACAGGGTTTTTTCAGGGGCCACTGAAGCTTTCTTT. Translating gives CASSLKVRDRVFSGATEAFF.

V usage is TRBV5-6 and J usage is TRBJ1-2; D unresolved. Deletions cut 5 bases from V and 7 bases from J, with 18 bases between. The germline gives CDR1 SGHDT, CDR2 YYEEEE. The CDR3 runs 14 residues. Here the CDR3 reads CASRPGSRRGGYTF. The CDR3 DNA reads as TGTGCCAGCAGACCTGGGTCGAGGCGGGGTGGCTACACCTTC.

This chain joins TRBV25-1 and TRBJ2-5; TRBD2 might be the D (5 bases). The germline V gene encodes CDR1 MGHDK and CDR2 SYGVNS. The germline V and J ends were trimmed by 4 bases and 5 bases, with 14 bases remaining between them. The CDR3 has 14 amino acids. The CDR3 region is CASSGLATTETQYF. Here the CDR3 DNA reads TGTGCCAGCAGTGGGCTAGCCACGACTGAGACCCAGTACTTC.

This rearrangement joins TRBV1 to TRBJ2-7; no check of the table's D call, TRBD1, against the DNA was made. TRBV1 is noted as a pseudogene. This CDR3 region has 19 residues. The CDR3 sequence: CTSSQEGAIGSPGLYEQYF. The CDR3 DNA is TGCACCAGCAGCCAAGAGGGGGCAATCGGGTCTCCTGGACTCTACGAGCAGTACTTC.

In its sample, this clone was seen a few times. The CDR3 reads CAWSLAGGGDTQYF. Here the CDR3 DNA reads TGTGCCTGGAGTTTAGCGGGAGGTGGAGATACGCAGTATTTT. V and J are TRBV30 and TRBJ2-3; 10 nucleotides align to TRBD2. V lost 2 bases and J lost 5; bases outside the gene matches: 4. CDR3 length: 14 residues. CDR1 and CDR2 (germline): GTSNPN, SVGIG (reference sequence).

This clone came up a few times. V and J are TRBV30 and TRBJ1-5, with D perhaps matching TRBD1 (5 bases). Germline V CDR1 and CDR2: GTSNPN, SVGIG (reference sequence). The CDR3 is 14 amino acids. V shed 3 bases and J shed 3 bases, with 12 bases lying between them. CDR3: CAWSLVRVNQPQHF. CDR3 DNA: TGTGCCTGGAGCCTCGTCAGGGTCAATCAGCCCCAGCATTTT.

The chain couples TRBV4-1 to TRBJ2-5; D perhaps matches TRBD1 (6 bases). Germline-derived CDR1 and CDR2 are MGHRA and YSYEKL. This CDR3 spans 15 amino acids. The germline V and J ends were trimmed by 1 base and 6 bases, with 15 bases remaining between them. The CDR3 here is CASSQAGTGLKTQYF. In nucleotides, the CDR3 is TGCGCCAGCAGCCAAGCGGGTACAGGGTTAAAGACCCAGTACTTC.

This clone was observed a handful of times. The V call is TRBV6-1, the J call TRBJ2-7; TRBD2 is a possible D gene (6 bases). Germline V gives CDR1 MNHNS, CDR2 SASEGT. This CDR3 region has 14 residues. The V and J ends lost 0 bases and 3 bases respectively, with 9 bases between them. The CDR3 region is CASSEALGGYEQYF. The CDR3, as DNA: TGTGCCAGCAGTGAAGCGCTCGGGGGCTACGAGCAGTACTTC.

This clone was found a few times. The chain has TRBV6-1 and TRBJ1-2; 8 nucleotides match TRBD1. Germline CDR1 reads MNHNS; CDR2 reads SASEGT. The CDR3 loop spans 11 amino acids. V was pared by 6 bases and J by 8 bases, with 2 bases of the junction left unmatched. The CDR3 DNA sequence: TGTGCCAGCAGCCAGGGGGCGGGCTACACCTTC. Protein product: CASSQGAGYTF.

This clone was seen only a few times. The CDR3 bases are TGTGCCAGCAGGTTTGACAGGGCAGGTCAGCCCCAGCATTTT. This translates into CASRFDRAGQPQHF. V usage is TRBV2 and J usage is TRBJ1-5; TRBD1 matches 7 bases. CDR1 is SNHLY and CDR2 is FYNNEI in the germline V gene. This CDR3 has 14 residues. The V and J ends lost 6 bases and 6 bases, in that order; junction bases with no gene match: 8.

This clone was seen only a few times. The chain couples TRBV5-3 to TRBJ2-7; D not resolved. TRBV5-3 is an ORF, with its function uncertain. V shed 0 bases and J shed 0 bases, with 4 bases lying between them. This CDR3 has 13 amino acids. The CDR3 DNA sequence: TGTGCCAGAAGCTTGGACTACTCCTACGAGCAGTACTTC. Protein product: CARSLDYSYEQYF.

A few counts support this clone. This chain connects TRBV12-5 to TRBJ1-1; D is perhaps TRBD1 (6 bases). Per the germline V gene, CDR1 is LGHNT and CDR2 is FRNRAP. V lost 4 bases to trimming and J lost 3 bases, with 15 bases between them. This CDR3 has 15 amino acids. The CDR3 nucleotides are TGTGCTAGTGGTTGGGACATGGGGCGGGACACTGAAGCTTTCTTT. This translates into CASGWDMGRDTEAFF. Full variable domain (remainder filled in from reference TRBV12-5 and TRBJ1-1): DARVTQTPRHKVTEMGQEVTMRCQPILGHNTVFWYRQTMMQGLELLAYFRNRAPLDDSGMPKDRFSAEMPDATLATLKIQPSEPRDSAVYFCASGWDMGRDTEAFFGQGTRLTVV.

This clone has a handful of counts. The chain joins TRBV2 to TRBJ1-2; 7 nucleotides match TRBD1. The germline CDR1 and CDR2 sequences are SNHLY and FYNNEI. V shed 4 bases and J 4 bases; nucleotides not matched to a gene: 3. The CDR3 is made up of 13 amino acids. The CDR3 protein is CASSGTGVYGYTF. The DNA for the CDR3 is TGTGCCAGCAGTGGGACAGGTGTCTATGGCTACACCTTC.

The V call is TRBV5-3, the J call TRBJ2-3; D possibly corresponds to TRBD1 (5 bases). TRBV5-3 is identified as an open reading frame with a role that is uncertain. The length of the CDR3 is 16 residues. V was cut by 5 bases and J by 2 bases, with 18 bases left in between. The CDR3 is CARRKEPGPPTDTQYF. DNA of the CDR3: TGTGCCAGAAGGAAGGAACCAGGGCCCCCCACAGATACGCAGTATTTT.

In its sample, this clone was seen a few times. The gene calls are TRBV5-1 and TRBJ1-1, with TRBD1 matching 7 bases. Germline V CDR1 and CDR2: SGHRS, YFSETQ. Trimming removed 0 bases from V and 3 bases from J; junction bases left unmatched: 2. This CDR3 has 14 amino acids. In nucleotides, the CDR3 is TGCGCCAGCAGCTTGGACAGGGGCCACACTGAAGCTTTCTTT. Translating it yields CASSLDRGHTEAFF.

The V and J genes are TRBV27 and TRBJ2-1, with 7 positions matching TRBD2. There are 16 residues in the CDR3. Germline V lookup: CDR1 MNHEY, CDR2 SMNVEV (reference sequence). V gave up 3 bases and J gave up 2 bases; unmatched junction bases: 7. The chain's CDR3 is CASSLLAGGTYNEQFF. The DNA of the CDR3 is TGTGCCAGCAGTTTGTTAGCGGGTGGGACCTACAATGAGCAGTTCTTC.

The chain is built from TRBV5-1 and TRBJ2-1, with 10 bases identical to TRBD1. V was pared by 3 bases and J by 7 bases, with 7 bases of the junction left unmatched. The CDR3 is 15 residues long. Per the germline V gene, CDR1 is SGHRS and CDR2 is YFSETQ. The CDR3 region is CASSSKTGGLNEQFF. In DNA, the CDR3 is TGCGCCAGCAGCTCGAAGACAGGGGGCTTGAATGAGCAGTTCTTC.

There are a few counts of this clone. The chain couples TRBV5-1 to TRBJ1-1, with 10 bases that match TRBD1. The germline CDR1 and CDR2 sequences are SGHRS and YFSETQ. This CDR3 has 15 amino acids. V shed 0 bases, J shed 6 bases, and the junction held 5 bases outside the gene matches. CDR3 sequence (DNA): TGCGCCAGCAGCTTGGCCCCCGGGACAGGGGCTGAAGCTTTCTTT. Translated: CASSLAPGTGAEAFF.

This clone has more than one count but fewer than ten. The V and J genes are TRBV2 and TRBJ2-5; 9 positions match TRBD1. This CDR3 spans 16 amino acids. The V gene's germline CDR1 is SNHLY and CDR2 FYNNEI. V dropped 3 bases and J dropped 4; count of bases not matched to a gene: 9. This CDR3 is CASSEGPHRGPETQYF. The CDR3 DNA follows: TGTGCCAGCAGTGAGGGGCCTCACAGGGGGCCAGAGACCCAGTACTTC.

This clone was counted between two and nine times. The chain recombines TRBV7-2 with TRBJ2-1, with 8 bases aligning to TRBD2. V trimming: 5 bases; J trimming: 3 bases; junction bases outside the gene matches: 15. The CDR3 is made up of 18 amino acids. Germline V gene sequence: CDR1 SGHTA, CDR2 FQGNSA. CDR3 DNA sequence: TGTGCCAGCAGCCCCCGAGGTTCCGGGACTAGTGACTACAATGAGCAGTTCTTC. Amino acid sequence: CASSPRGSGTSDYNEQFF. The whole variable domain, filled in from reference TRBV7-2 and TRBJ2-1, reads GAGVSQSPSNKVTEKGKDVELRCDPISGHTALYWYRQSLGQGLEFLIYFQGNSAPDKSGLPSDRFSAERTGGSVSTLTIQRTQQEDSAVYLCASSPRGSGTSDYNEQFFGPGTRLTVL.